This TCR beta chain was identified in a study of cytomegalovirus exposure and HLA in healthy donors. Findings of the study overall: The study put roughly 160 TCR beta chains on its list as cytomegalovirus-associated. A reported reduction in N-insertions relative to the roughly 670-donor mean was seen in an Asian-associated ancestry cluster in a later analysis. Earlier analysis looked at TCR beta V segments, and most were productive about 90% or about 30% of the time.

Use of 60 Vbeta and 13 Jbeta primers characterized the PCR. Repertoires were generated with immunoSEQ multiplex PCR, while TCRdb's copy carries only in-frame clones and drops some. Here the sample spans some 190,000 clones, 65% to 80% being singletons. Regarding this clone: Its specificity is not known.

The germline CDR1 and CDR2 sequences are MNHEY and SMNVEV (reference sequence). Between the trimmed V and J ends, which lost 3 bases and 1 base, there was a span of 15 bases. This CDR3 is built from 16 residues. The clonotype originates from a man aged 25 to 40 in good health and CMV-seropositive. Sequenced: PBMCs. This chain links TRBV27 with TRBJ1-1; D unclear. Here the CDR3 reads CASSLAQWGGNTEAFF. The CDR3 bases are TGTGCCAGCAGTTTGGCCCAGTGGGGAGGGAACACTGAAGCTTTCTTT.